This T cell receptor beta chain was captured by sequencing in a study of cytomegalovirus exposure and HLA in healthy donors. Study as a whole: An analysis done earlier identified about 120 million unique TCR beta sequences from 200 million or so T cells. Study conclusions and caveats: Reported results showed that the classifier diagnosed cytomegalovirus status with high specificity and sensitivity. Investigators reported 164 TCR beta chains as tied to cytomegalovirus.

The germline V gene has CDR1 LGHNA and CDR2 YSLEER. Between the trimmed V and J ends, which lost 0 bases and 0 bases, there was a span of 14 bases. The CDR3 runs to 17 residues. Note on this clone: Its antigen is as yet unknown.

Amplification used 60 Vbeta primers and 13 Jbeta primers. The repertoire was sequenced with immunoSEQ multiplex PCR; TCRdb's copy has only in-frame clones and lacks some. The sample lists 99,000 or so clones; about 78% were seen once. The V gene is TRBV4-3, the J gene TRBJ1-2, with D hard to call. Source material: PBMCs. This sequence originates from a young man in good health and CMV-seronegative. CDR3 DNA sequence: TGCGCCAGCAGCCAAGAAATGTTTATGGAGACTAACTATGGCTACACCTTC. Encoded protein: CASSQEMFMETNYGYTF.